This section outlines one T cell receptor (beta chain) sequence together with its context. Antigen unknown. RNA transcripts were the template for amplifying TCR beta CDR3 regions. First-round RT-PCR targeting the TCR CDR3 was performed with the HTBI primer set. Each CDR3 protein is one row after TCRdb ran MiXCR on the multiplex PCR reads. Of approximately 700,000 distinct CDR3 sequences listed, nearly 45% are singletons. These data are taken from a study of T cells in Graves' hyperthyroidism and ophthalmopathy. Thyroid ultrasound, orbital computed tomography, clinical symptoms, and serum thyroxine and TRAb underpinned diagnoses. Regarding the study as a whole: Ophthalmopathy, which appeared later, was predicted by the model a median around 6.5 months before onset. Most thyroid clonotypes expanded above 0.001 were also detected in blood. Through a model of 13 V-J features, ophthalmopathy was separated from stable hyperthyroidism.

This CDR3 has 14 residues. Germline assignment: CDR1 SGHAT and CDR2 FQNNGV. V was clipped by 6 bases and J by 9 bases; unmatched bases: 9. The clonotype originates from an adult man with Graves' disease, either hyperthyroidism or ophthalmopathy (not recorded which). The sample was peripheral blood or thyroid tissue (not recorded which). The rearrangement uses TRBV11-2 and TRBJ1-5; 9 positions agree with TRBD1. In nucleotides, the CDR3 is TGTGCCAGCAGTCGGGACAGGGCGGCGACGCCCCAGCATTTT. It is translated as CASSRDRAATPQHF.